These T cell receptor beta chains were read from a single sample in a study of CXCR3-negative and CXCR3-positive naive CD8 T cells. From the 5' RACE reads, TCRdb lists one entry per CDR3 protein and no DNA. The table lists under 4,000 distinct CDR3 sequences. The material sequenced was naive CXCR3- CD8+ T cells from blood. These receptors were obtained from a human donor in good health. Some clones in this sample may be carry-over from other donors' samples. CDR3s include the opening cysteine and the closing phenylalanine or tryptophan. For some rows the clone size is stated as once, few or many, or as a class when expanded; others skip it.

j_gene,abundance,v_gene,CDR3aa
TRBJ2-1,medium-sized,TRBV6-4,CASPGQRGYNEQFF
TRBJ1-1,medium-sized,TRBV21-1,CASSKVHTEAFF
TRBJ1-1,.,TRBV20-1,CSAKAVALGRRHPNTEAFF
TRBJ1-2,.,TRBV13,CEGSFSTGPVYGYTF
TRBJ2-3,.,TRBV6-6,CASSPSGRADTQYF
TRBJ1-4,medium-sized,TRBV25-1,CASTAGGSDEKLFF
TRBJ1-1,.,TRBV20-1,CSARVTGPNTEAFF
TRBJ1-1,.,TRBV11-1,CASSLTGRAFF
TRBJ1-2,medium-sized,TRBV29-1,CSVPTRDNVNYGYTF
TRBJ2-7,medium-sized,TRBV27,CASSSDRTPYEQYF
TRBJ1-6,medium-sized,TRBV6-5,CASSYGIGSSYNSPLHF
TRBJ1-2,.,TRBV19,CASTQWGHHGYTF
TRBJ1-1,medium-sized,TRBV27,CASSLGGSEAFF
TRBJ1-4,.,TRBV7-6,CASSLRLGGGATNEKLFF
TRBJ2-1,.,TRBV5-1,CASSLGLAGLDEQFF
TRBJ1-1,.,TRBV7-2,CASSLIQDGNTEAFF
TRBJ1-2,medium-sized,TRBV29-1,CSADQGNNYGYTF
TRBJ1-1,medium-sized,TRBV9,CASSVEVGVGTEAFF
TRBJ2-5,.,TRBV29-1,CSVEGDEVRISETQYF
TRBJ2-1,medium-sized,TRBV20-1,CSARGGREVGEQFF
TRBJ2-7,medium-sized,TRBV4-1,CASSQENGGGNYEQYF
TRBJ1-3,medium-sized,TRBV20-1,CSADAGVDSGNTIYF
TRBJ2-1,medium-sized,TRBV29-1,CSVGDSLRGSYNEQFF
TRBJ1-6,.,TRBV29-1,CSVEEQGGSPLHF
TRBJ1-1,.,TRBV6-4,CASRRMEGTEAFF
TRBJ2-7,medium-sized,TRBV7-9,CASSLSGRGTPYEQYF
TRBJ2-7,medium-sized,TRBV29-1,CSVVRAVSYEQYF
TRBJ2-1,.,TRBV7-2,CASSLPSGIGNWNEQFF
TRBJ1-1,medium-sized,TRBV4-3,CASSLGRVVTEAFF
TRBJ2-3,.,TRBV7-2,CASSPRQGSTDTQYF
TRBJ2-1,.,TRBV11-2,CASSFGLGYNEQFF
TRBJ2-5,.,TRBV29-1,CSVAGTSGDAYQETQYF
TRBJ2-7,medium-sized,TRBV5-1,CASSFGGHSYEQYF
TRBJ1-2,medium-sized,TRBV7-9,CASTQPGQRGHF
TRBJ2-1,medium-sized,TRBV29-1,CSIIRRGSYNEQFF
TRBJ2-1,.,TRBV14,CASSQEAIAGGSEQFF
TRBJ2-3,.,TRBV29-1,CSVEDEWRDTQYF
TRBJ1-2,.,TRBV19,CASMLSTGRRANYGYTF
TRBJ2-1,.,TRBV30,CAWTSGRDNEQFF
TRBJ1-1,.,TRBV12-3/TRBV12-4,CASTPGNRLNTEAFF
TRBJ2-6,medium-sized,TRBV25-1,CASSADTNSGANVLTF